These T cell receptor beta chains were read from a single sample in a study of STAT5B mutations in CD4+ large granular lymphocyte leukemia. Using immunoSEQ multiplex PCR, the repertoire was profiled, and TCRdb retains in-frame clones only, with some absent. The sample includes about 30,000 clones, approximately 80% of them seen just once. The sequenced material came from CD4+ T cells from blood buffy coats. These receptors came from a human donor in good health. Both conserved end residues are part of each CDR3. Each record gives: D gene, clone size, V gene, J gene, CDR3 DNA, CDR3 protein. A D gene is named only where the DNA matches it firmly. Size tells how often a clone was seen (once, few, many) or the class of an expanded clone, and some rows leave it out.

D: NA; size: NA; V: TRBV27; J: TRBJ1-5; DNA: TGTGCCAGCAGTTTCGCGGGGACCAACCAGCCCCAGCATTTT; CDR3: CASSFAGTNQPQHF
D: TRBD1; size: NA; V: TRBV5-1; J: TRBJ2-7; DNA: TGCGCCAGCAGCGGGGGACAGGGGGCCTACGAGCAGTACTTC; CDR3: CASSGGQGAYEQYF
D: TRBD1; size: NA; V: TRBV2; J: TRBJ2-3; DNA: TGTGCCAGCAGGACAGGGAGTACAGATACGCAGTATTTT; CDR3: CASRTGSTDTQYF
D: TRBD2; size: once; V: TRBV19; J: TRBJ2-3; DNA: TGTGCCAGTAGTACTGGGACTAGCGGGAGCACAGATACGCAGTATTTT; CDR3: CASSTGTSGSTDTQYF
D: NA; size: NA; V: TRBV14; J: TRBJ1-3; DNA: TGTGCCAGCAGCCAAAATACGCTTGCTCGTATGAAAGACTCTGGAAACACCATATATTTT; CDR3: CASSQNTLARMKDSGNTIYF
D: NA; size: once; V: TRBV30; J: TRBJ2-1; DNA: TGCGGGGCGATAAGGGACAATGAGCAGTTCTTC; CDR3: CGAIRDNEQFF
D: NA; size: NA; V: TRBV4-1; J: TRBJ1-2; DNA: TGCGCCAGCAGCCAAGCTGACAGCTATGGCTACACCTTC; CDR3: CASSQADSYGYTF
D: TRBD1; size: NA; V: TRBV4-2; J: TRBJ2-5; DNA: TGTGCCAGCAGCCAAGATTCACTAACAGGGGGCGCAGAGACCCAGTACTTC; CDR3: CASSQDSLTGGAETQYF
D: TRBD2; size: NA; V: TRBV5-6; J: TRBJ2-1; DNA: TGTGCCAGCAGCTTTGGGAGCGGGAGTCCCCATGAGCAGTTCTTC; CDR3: CASSFGSGSPHEQFF
D: NA; size: NA; V: TRBV30; J: TRBJ2-5; DNA: TGTGCCTGGAGTGTACTAAATGCGGAGACCCAGTACTTC; CDR3: CAWSVLNAETQYF
D: NA; size: NA; V: TRBV29-1; J: TRBJ2-3; DNA: TGCAGCGTTGCATCGACCTCCGGGACAGATACGCAGTATTTT; CDR3: CSVASTSGTDTQYF
D: NA; size: few; V: TRBV9; J: TRBJ1-5; DNA: TGTGCCAGCAGCGTAGACCCGCTAGGCCAGCCCCAGCATTTT; CDR3: CASSVDPLGQPQHF
D: NA; size: few; V: TRBV5-3; J: TRBJ1-1; DNA: TGTGCCAGAAGCTTGGCTCGACGGAACACTGAAGCTTTCTTT; CDR3: CARSLARRNTEAFF
D: NA; size: NA; V: TRBV7-2; J: TRBJ2-2; DNA: TGTGCCAGCAGCTTACCTACGGCGATCAAGTCCGGGGAGCTGTTTTTT; CDR3: CASSLPTAIKSGELFF
D: TRBD1; size: few; V: TRBV7-2; J: TRBJ1-2; DNA: TGTGCCAGCAGCTGGGACCCGACAGGGAATTATGGCTACACCTTC; CDR3: CASSWDPTGNYGYTF
D: NA; size: NA; V: TRBV27; J: TRBJ2-2; DNA: TGTGCCAGCAGTTTATGGGGGAACACCGGGGAGCTGTTTTTT; CDR3: CASSLWGNTGELFF
D: NA; size: NA; V: TRBV25-1; J: TRBJ1-2; DNA: TGTGCCAGCAGTGACCCCCGGAGACAGGCCTATGGCTACACCTTC; CDR3: CASSDPRRQAYGYTF
D: NA; size: NA; V: TRBV25-1; J: TRBJ2-3; DNA: TGTGCCAGCAGTGCGGCGGGCAGCACAGATACGCAGTATTTT; CDR3: CASSAAGSTDTQYF
D: NA; size: NA; V: TRBV7-9; J: TRBJ2-1; DNA: TGTGCCAATATCAATGAGCAGTTCTTC; CDR3: CANINEQFF
D: NA; size: NA; V: TRBV28; J: TRBJ1-1; DNA: TGTGCCAGCAGATCGTCAACCAGTGCTTTCTTT; CDR3: CASRSSTSAFF
D: NA; size: NA; V: TRBV6-1; J: TRBJ2-4; DNA: TGTGCCAGCAAGGGGGGCCGAAAAAGGAACATTCAGTACTTC; CDR3: CASKGGRKRNIQYF
D: TRBD1; size: NA; V: TRBV13; J: TRBJ1-3; DNA: TGTGCCAGCAGCAGGACAGGGGGCCTTGGAAACACCATATATTTT; CDR3: CASSRTGGLGNTIYF
D: NA; size: NA; V: TRBV30; J: TRBJ2-5; DNA: TGTGCCTGGGGGATTCCTACAGGGGAGGGCGAGACCCAGTACTTC; CDR3: CAWGIPTGEGETQYF
D: NA; size: once; V: TRBV6-5; J: TRBJ1-5; DNA: TGTGCCAGCAGCAACTGGGAAGGAGGGCAGCATTTT; CDR3: CASSNWEGGQHF
D: TRBD1; size: NA; V: TRBV6-5; J: TRBJ2-7; DNA: TGTGCCAGCAGGCGGACAGGGAGTGGGTACGAGCAGTACTTC; CDR3: CASRRTGSGYEQYF
D: TRBD2; size: NA; V: TRBV19; J: TRBJ2-3; DNA: TGTGCCAGTAGTATAGGGAGCGGGATTCGCACAGATACGCAGTATTTT; CDR3: CASSIGSGIRTDTQYF
D: NA; size: once; V: TRBV15; J: TRBJ1-5; DNA: TGTGCCATCAGGGAGGGTTTTGGCATCAATCAGCCCCAGCATTTT; CDR3: CAIREGFGINQPQHF
D: NA; size: few; V: TRBV19; J: TRBJ1-1; DNA: TGTGCCAGTAGGGTGGCCACTGAAGCTTTCTTT; CDR3: CASRVATEAFF
D: NA; size: NA; V: TRBV25-1; J: TRBJ2-1; DNA: TGTGCCAGCAGTGAATCCGGGTTGGGTGAGCAGTTCTTC; CDR3: CASSESGLGEQFF
D: TRBD2; size: NA; V: TRBV18; J: TRBJ2-3; DNA: TGTGCCAGCTCACCGGGGACTAGCGGGGGGCCAGATACGCAGTATTTT; CDR3: CASSPGTSGGPDTQYF
D: TRBD1; size: NA; V: TRBV27; J: TRBJ1-6; DNA: TGTGCCAGCAACTCTAGACAGGGGTTAGGGTCACCCCTCCACTTT; CDR3: CASNSRQGLGSPLHF
D: NA; size: NA; V: TRBV4-2; J: TRBJ2-3; DNA: TGTGCCAGCAGCCAAGATCCCCCGGGGCGGGGCAGCACAGATACGCAGTATTTT; CDR3: CASSQDPPGRGSTDTQYF
D: NA; size: NA; V: TRBV7-2; J: TRBJ2-3; DNA: TGTGCCAGCAGCTCTCTACCGGATACGCAGTATTTT; CDR3: CASSSLPDTQYF
D: TRBD1; size: NA; V: TRBV6-6; J: TRBJ1-1; DNA: TGTGCCAGCAGTAGGGGACAGATTGTAGGTGAAGCTTTCTTT; CDR3: CASSRGQIVGEAFF
D: TRBD2; size: NA; V: TRBV7-2; J: TRBJ2-1; DNA: TGTGCCAGCAGCTTTCTAGCGGAGGGAGGGGAGCAGTTCTTC; CDR3: CASSFLAEGGEQFF
D: NA; size: NA; V: TRBV25-1; J: TRBJ2-5; DNA: TGTGCCAGCAGTGACCTCGCAGAGACCCAGTACTTC; CDR3: CASSDLAETQYF
D: TRBD1; size: NA; V: TRBV11-3; J: TRBJ2-2; DNA: TGTGCCAGCAGCCTGTCGCAGGGGGCGGGCACCGGGGAGCTGTTTTTT; CDR3: CASSLSQGAGTGELFF
D: TRBD2; size: NA; V: TRBV7-2; J: TRBJ2-3; DNA: TGTGCCAGCACCAAGACTAGCGGGAGAGGGGCAGATACGCAGTATTTT; CDR3: CASTKTSGRGADTQYF
D: NA; size: NA; V: TRBV6-5; J: TRBJ1-1; DNA: TGTGCCAGCAGTTACAGGGGGATTATGAACACTGAAGCTTTCTTT; CDR3: CASSYRGIMNTEAFF
D: NA; size: NA; V: TRBV9; J: TRBJ2-1; DNA: TGTGCCAGCAGCGTAGCTCCCAGGGGGGATGAGCAGTTCTTC; CDR3: CASSVAPRGDEQFF
D: NA; size: NA; V: TRBV28; J: TRBJ1-2; DNA: TGTGCCAGCAGTTCTCTCTATGGCTACACCTTC; CDR3: CASSSLYGYTF
D: NA; size: NA; V: TRBV7-8; J: TRBJ2-5; DNA: TGTGCCAGCAGCTTAGGTCTAGGTGGAGAGACCCAGTACTTC; CDR3: CASSLGLGGETQYF
D: TRBD2; size: NA; V: TRBV19; J: TRBJ2-7; DNA: TGTGCCAGTAGTATAGATAGAGCTAGCGGCTACTACGAGCAGTACTTC; CDR3: CASSIDRASGYYEQYF
D: TRBD1; size: NA; V: TRBV27; J: TRBJ1-3; DNA: TGTGCCAGCAGTCCGGGACAGCAATCTGGAAACACCATATATTTT; CDR3: CASSPGQQSGNTIYF
D: NA; size: NA; V: TRBV28; J: TRBJ1-6; DNA: TGTGCCAGCAGTTCGGCGGATAGCTCCTATAATTCACCCCTCCACTTT; CDR3: CASSSADSSYNSPLHF
D: TRBD2; size: NA; V: TRBV29-1; J: TRBJ2-7; DNA: TGCAGCGAGAAAGCGGGGGACGATTACGAGCAGTACTTC; CDR3: CSEKAGDDYEQYF
D: NA; size: NA; V: TRBV6-1; J: TRBJ2-1; DNA: TGTGCCAGCAGTGAAGGGGTCGGAAGCTCCTACAATGAGCAGTTCTTC; CDR3: CASSEGVGSSYNEQFF
D: NA; size: NA; V: TRBV7-2; J: TRBJ2-1; DNA: TGTGCCAGCAGCTTAGCGCAGGGTGCCTACAATGAGCAGTTCTTC; CDR3: CASSLAQGAYNEQFF
D: TRBD1; size: NA; V: TRBV11-2; J: TRBJ1-4; DNA: TGTGCCAGCGCCCTGTGGACAGGGGGTGATGAAAAACTGTTTTTT; CDR3: CASALWTGGDEKLFF
D: NA; size: NA; V: TRBV6-1; J: TRBJ2-5; DNA: TGTGCCAGCTCGGACAGCACCACTGGGACCCAGTACTTC; CDR3: CASSDSTTGTQYF
D: NA; size: NA; V: TRBV5-1; J: TRBJ1-1; DNA: TGCGCCAGCGCAGATCAGAGACAGCCCCGGGGGAACACTGAAGCTTTCTTT; CDR3: CASADQRQPRGNTEAFF
D: TRBD1; size: NA; V: TRBV5-8; J: TRBJ1-6; DNA: TGTGCCAGCAGCACGGGACAGGAAAATTCACCCCTCCACTTT; CDR3: CASSTGQENSPLHF
D: NA; size: NA; V: TRBV6-6; J: TRBJ1-6; DNA: TGTGCCAGCAGTTCACAGAGCTCCTATAATTCACCCCTCCACTTT; CDR3: CASSSQSSYNSPLHF
D: NA; size: NA; V: TRBV11-3; J: TRBJ2-3; DNA: TGTGCCAGCAGCTTAACAGCGGAGGTTTCAACGCAGTATTTT; CDR3: CASSLTAEVSTQYF
D: NA; size: NA; V: TRBV6-6; J: TRBJ2-7; DNA: TGTGCCAGCAGTTACTACGTCTACTACGAGCAGTACTTC; CDR3: CASSYYVYYEQYF
D: TRBD1; size: NA; V: TRBV5-1; J: TRBJ1-4; DNA: TGCGCCAGCAGCAGGGACAGCTCTAATGAAAAACTGTTTTTT; CDR3: CASSRDSSNEKLFF